This TCR beta chain was obtained from a study of shared clonotypes between healthy human individuals. Study-level background: Three plates each covered CD4 naive and memory; CD8 naive two, CD8 memory one.

Details on this clone: Its antigen is still unknown.

Study-level results: Rarefaction revealed incomplete sorted-subset sequencing despite large depth.

The repertoire was sequenced with immunoSEQ multiplex PCR; TCRdb's copy has only in-frame clones and lacks some. Of 550,000 to 700,000 clones in the sample, roughly 72% were seen once. Germline loops: CDR1 SGHDN, CDR2 FVKESK. This CDR3 has 13 amino acids. The V end lost 5 bases, the J end lost 7 bases, and 12 bases lay between the germline ends. Source material: memory CD4+ T cells sorted from blood. Subset of the sample: CD45RA-negative fraction. This chain joins TRBV14 and TRBJ2-1, with D maybe TRBD1 (6 bases). This clonotype originated in a woman in her thirties in good health. CDR3 loop: CASSKNRVNEQFF. The CDR3 DNA reads TGTGCCAGCAGCAAAAACAGGGTTAATGAGCAGTTCTTC.